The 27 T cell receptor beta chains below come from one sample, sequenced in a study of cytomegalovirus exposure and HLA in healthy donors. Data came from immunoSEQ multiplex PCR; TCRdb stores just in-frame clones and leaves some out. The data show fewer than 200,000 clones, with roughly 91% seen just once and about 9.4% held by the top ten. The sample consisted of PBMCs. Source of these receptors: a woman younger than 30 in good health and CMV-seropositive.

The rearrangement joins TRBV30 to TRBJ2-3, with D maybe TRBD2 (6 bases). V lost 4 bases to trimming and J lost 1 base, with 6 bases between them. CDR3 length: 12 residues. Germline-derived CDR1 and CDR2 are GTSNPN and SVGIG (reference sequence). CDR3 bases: TGTGCCTGGACTAGCGGCACAGATACGCAGTATTTT. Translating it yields CAWTSGTDTQYF.

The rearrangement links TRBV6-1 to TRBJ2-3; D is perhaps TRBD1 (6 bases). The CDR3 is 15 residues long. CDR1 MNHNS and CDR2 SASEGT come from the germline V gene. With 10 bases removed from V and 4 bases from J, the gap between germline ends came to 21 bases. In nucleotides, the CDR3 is TGTGCCACCGTCCAGGGGAACGGAGAGGCAGATACGCAGTATTTT. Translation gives CATVQGNGEADTQYF.

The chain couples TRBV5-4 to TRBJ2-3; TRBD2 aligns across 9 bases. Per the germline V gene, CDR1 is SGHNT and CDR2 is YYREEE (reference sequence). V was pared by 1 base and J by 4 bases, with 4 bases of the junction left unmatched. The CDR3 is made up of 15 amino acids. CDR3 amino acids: CASSLTREGPDTQYF. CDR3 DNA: TGTGCCAGCAGCTTGACGCGGGAGGGGCCAGATACGCAGTATTTT.

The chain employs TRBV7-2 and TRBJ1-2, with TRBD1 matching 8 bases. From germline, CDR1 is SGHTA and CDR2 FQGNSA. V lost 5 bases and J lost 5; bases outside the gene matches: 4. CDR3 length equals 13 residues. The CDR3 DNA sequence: TGTGCCAGCAGCCCGGACAGGGAGTATGGCTACACCTTC. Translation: CASSPDREYGYTF.

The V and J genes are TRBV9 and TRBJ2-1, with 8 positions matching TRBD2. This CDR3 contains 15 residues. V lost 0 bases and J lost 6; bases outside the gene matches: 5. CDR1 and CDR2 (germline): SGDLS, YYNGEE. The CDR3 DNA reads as TGTGCCAGCAGCGTAGCGGGAGGGCCGCTCAATGAGCAGTTCTTC. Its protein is CASSVAGGPLNEQFF. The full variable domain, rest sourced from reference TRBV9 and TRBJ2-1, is DSGVTQTPKHLITATGQRVTLRCSPRSGDLSVYWYQQSLDQGLQFLIQYYNGEERAKGNILERFSAQQFPDLHSELNLSSLELGDSALYFCASSVAGGPLNEQFFGPGTRLTVL.

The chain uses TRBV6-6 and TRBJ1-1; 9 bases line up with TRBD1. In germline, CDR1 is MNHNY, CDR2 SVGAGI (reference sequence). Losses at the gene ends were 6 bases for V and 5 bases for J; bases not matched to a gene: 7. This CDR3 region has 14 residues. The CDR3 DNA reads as TGTGCCAGCAGGCTTACAGGGGGCAGAACTGAAGCTTTCTTT. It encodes CASRLTGGRTEAFF.

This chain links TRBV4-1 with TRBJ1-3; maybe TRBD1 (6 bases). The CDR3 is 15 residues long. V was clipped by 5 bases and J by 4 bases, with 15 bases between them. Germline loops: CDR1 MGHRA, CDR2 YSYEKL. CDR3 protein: CASSSPGQKGNTIYF. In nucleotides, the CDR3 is TGCGCCAGCAGCAGCCCGGGACAAAAGGGAAACACCATATATTTT.

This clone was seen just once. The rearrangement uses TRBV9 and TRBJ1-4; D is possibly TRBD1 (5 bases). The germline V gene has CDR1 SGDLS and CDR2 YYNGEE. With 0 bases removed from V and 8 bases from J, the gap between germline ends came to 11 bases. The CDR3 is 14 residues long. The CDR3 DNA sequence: TGTGCCAGCAGCGTAGGGCAGGGTAGGGAAAAACTGTTTTTT. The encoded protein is CASSVGQGREKLFF.

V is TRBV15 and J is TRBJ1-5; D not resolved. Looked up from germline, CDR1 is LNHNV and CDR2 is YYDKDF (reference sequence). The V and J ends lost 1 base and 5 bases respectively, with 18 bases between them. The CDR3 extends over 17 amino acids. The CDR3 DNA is TGTGCCACCAGCAGAGCGCCTACTGGGCACAGTGATCAGCCCCAGCATTTT. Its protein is CATSRAPTGHSDQPQHF.

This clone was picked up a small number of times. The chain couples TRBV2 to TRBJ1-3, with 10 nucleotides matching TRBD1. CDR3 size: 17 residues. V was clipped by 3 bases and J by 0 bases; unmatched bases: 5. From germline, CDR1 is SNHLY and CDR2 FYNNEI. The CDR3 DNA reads TGTGCCAGCAGTGAGTCGGGACAGGGGCACTCTGGAAACACCATATATTTT. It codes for CASSESGQGHSGNTIYF.

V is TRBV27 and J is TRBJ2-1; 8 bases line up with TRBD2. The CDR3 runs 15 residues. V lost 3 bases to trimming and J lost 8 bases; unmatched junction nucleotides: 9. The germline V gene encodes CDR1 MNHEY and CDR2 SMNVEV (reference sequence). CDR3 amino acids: CASSFPLAGKHEQFF. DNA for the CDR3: TGTGCCAGCAGTTTCCCCCTAGCGGGTAAACATGAGCAGTTCTTC.

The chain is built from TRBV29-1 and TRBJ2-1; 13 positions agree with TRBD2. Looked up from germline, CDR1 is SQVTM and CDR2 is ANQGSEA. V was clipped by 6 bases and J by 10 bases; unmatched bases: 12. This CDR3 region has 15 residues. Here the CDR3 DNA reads TGCAGCGTATTATACGGGACTAGCGGGACGGGAGAGCAGTTCTTC. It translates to CSVLYGTSGTGEQFF.

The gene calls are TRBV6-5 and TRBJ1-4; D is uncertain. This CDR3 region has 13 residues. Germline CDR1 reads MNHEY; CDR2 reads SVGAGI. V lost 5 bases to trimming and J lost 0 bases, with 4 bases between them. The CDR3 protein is CASSRATNEKLFF. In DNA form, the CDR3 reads TGTGCCAGCAGTCGTGCAACTAATGAAAAACTGTTTTTT.

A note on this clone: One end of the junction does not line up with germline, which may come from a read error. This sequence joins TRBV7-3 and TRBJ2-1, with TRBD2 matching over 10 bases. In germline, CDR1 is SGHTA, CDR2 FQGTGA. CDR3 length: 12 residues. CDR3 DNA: TGTGCCAGCAGCCCACTAGCGGGAATTATACTCTTC. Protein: CASSPLAGIILF.

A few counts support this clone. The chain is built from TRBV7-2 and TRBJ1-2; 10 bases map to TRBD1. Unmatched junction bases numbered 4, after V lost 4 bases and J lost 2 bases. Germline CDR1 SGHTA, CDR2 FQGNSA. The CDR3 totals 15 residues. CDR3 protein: CASSYRTGGNYGYTF. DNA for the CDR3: TGTGCCAGCAGCTACAGGACAGGGGGGAACTATGGCTACACCTTC.

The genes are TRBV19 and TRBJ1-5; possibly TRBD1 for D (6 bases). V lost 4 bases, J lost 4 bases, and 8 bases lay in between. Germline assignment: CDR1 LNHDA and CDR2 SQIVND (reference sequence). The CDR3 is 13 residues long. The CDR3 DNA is TGTGCCAGTAGTACAGGGGTGAATCAGCCCCAGCATTTT. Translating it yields CASSTGVNQPQHF.

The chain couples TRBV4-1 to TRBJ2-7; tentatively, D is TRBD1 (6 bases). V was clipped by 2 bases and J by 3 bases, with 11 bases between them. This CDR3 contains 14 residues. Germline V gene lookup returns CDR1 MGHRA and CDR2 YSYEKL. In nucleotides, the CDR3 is TGCGCCAGCAGCCAAACAGGGAGACACTACGAGCAGTACTTC. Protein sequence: CASSQTGRHYEQYF.

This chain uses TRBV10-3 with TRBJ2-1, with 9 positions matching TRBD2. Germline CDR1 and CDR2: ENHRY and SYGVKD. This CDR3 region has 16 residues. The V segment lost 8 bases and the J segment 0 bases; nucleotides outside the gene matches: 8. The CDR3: CAIASGTKNSYNEQFF. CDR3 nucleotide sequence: TGTGCCATCGCTAGCGGGACAAAAAACTCCTACAATGAGCAGTTCTTC.

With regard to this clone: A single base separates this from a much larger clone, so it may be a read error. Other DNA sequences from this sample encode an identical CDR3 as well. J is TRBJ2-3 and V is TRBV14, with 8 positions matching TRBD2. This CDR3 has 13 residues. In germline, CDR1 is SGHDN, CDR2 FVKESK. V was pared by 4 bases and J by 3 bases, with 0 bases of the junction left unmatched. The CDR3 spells CASSLAGTDTQYF. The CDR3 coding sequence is TGTGCCAGCAGCCTAGCGGGGACAGATACGCAGTATTTT.

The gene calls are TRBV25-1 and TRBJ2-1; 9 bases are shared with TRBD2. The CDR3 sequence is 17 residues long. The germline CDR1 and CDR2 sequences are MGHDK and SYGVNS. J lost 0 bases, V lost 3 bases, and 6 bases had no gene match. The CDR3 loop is CASSDPSGKSSYNEQFF. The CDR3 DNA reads TGTGCCAGCAGTGATCCTAGCGGGAAGAGCTCCTACAATGAGCAGTTCTTC.

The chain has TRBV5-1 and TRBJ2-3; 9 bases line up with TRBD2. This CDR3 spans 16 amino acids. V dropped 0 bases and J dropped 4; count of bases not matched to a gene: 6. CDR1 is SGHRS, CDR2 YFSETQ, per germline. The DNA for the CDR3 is TGCGCCAGCAGCTTGGTGGGGACTAGCAGCTCAGATACGCAGTATTTT. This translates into CASSLVGTSSSDTQYF.

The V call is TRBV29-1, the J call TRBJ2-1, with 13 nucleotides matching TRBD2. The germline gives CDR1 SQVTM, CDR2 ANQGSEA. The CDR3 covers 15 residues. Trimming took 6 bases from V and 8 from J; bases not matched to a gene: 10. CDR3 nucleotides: TGCAGCGTCGCGAGGACTAGCGGGAGTAAGTATGAGCAGTTCTTC. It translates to CSVARTSGSKYEQFF.

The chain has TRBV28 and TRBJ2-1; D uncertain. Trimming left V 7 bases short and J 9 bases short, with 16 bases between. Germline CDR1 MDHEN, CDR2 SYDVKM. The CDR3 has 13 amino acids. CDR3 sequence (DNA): TGTGCCAGCATTGCGGTCCCATCAAGTGAGCAGTTCTTC. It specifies CASIAVPSSEQFF.

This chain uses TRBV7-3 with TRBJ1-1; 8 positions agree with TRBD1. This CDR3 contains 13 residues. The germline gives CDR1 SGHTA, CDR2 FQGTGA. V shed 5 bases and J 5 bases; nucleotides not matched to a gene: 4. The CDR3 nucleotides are TGTGCCAGCAGCCAAGGGACAGGAACTGAAGCTTTCTTT. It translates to CASSQGTGTEAFF.

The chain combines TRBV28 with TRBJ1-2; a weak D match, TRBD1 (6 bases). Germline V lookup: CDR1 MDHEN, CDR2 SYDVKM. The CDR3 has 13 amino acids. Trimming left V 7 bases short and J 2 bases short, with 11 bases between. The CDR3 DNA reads TGTGCCAGCACCTCGACAGGCAACTATGGCTACACCTTC. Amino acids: CASTSTGNYGYTF.

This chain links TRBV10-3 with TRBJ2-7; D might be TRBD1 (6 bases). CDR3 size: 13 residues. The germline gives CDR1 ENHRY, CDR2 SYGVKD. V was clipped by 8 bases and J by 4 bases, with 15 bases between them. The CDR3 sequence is CAISIQGGYEQYF. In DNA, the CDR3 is TGTGCCATCTCTATACAGGGTGGGTACGAGCAGTACTTC.

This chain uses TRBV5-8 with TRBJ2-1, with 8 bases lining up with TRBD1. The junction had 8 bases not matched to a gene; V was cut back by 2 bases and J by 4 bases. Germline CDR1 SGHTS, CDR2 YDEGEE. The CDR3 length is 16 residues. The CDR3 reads CASSFYRDRSYNEQFF. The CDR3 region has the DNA TGTGCCAGCAGCTTCTACCGGGACAGGTCTTACAATGAGCAGTTCTTC.